The source of this T cell receptor (beta chain) is a study of cytomegalovirus exposure and HLA in healthy donors (dated 2017 in TCRdb). Study-level background: In an earlier analysis of around 540 of the donors, 276 Gb of sequence data and some 100 million unique TCR beta sequences from roughly 200 million T cells were reported. About 310 gigabases of sequencing data and tens of millions of unique TCR sequences were included in an early release covering 500 to 750 HLA-typed donors. The genetic ancestry cluster associated with self-reported Caucasian donors included roughly 84% of the 398 genotyped donors. The study aimed to test whether cataloging public T cell receptors could reveal signatures of past pathogen exposure. The study profiled the T cell repertoires of more than 500 subjects by immunosequencing and related them to cytomegalovirus serostatus. Besides the first cohort of roughly 700 subjects, a separate validation cohort made up of 120 or so different subjects was used. To predict cytomegalovirus infection status, the study combined high-throughput TCR immunosequencing, statistical association of individual TCRs with disease status, and machine learning. A later analysis re-analyzed previously published TCR beta repertoires from roughly 690 donors and added high-resolution HLA genotyping to study TCR occurrence patterns. The later analysis used no new phenotypic data to find candidate immune exposures, relying instead on TCR beta sequences and their occurrence across donors. An earlier analysis of around 640 of the donors used high-throughput TCR beta sequencing to judge whether each TCR beta V gene segment behaved as functional or pseudogenic. Donor age, sex, ethnicity and CMV serostatus were collected together with the repertoire data. In a later genetic analysis, genome-wide SNP genotypes for 398 of the 666 donors were used, and that subset was treated as a discovery cohort. Every discovery cohort repertoire had been produced on one sequencing platform. HLA typing included class I and class II loci at four-digit resolution. Typing coverage varied by locus: about 620-640 donors for A, B, C, DRB1 and DQB1; more than 500 for DQA1; 600 to 610 for DPA1; roughly 450 for DPB1. Roughly five DR-DQ haplotypes were handled as single units for association and clustering, since linkage in the cohort was strong. Among around 400 genotyped donors of the cohort, an average of roughly 230,000 unique TCR beta nucleotide sequences was sequenced per donor, of which about 18% were non-productive. The study at large found these results: In a later analysis, HLA-associated TCR beta chains showed more clonal expansion and lower generation probabilities than non-associated chains that were equally common. The only immune exposure information available for the cohort was CMV serostatus. A total of 150 or so TCR beta chains were listed by the study as associated with cytomegalovirus. Linkage disequilibrium might explain the correlated functional status among segregating V segments, but an unknown experimental factor could not be excluded. When HLA alleles, especially DR and DQ, strongly co-occurred, TCR associations were difficult to assign to individual alleles. At a false discovery rate of 0.05, a later analysis linked some 18,000 TCR beta sequences to specific HLA alleles. The earlier analysis of approximately 540 of the donors excluded some 16 rarely observed V segments, including chromosome 9 orphons, because counts were too low. Most TCR sequences were observed very rarely across donors, whereas some public TCRs were present in many individuals. Because the 87-base-pair reads could not distinguish some IMGT-functional V segments, including TRBV6-2 and TRBV6-3, those segments were excluded. A later genetic analysis reported fewer N-insertions in productive TCRs among donors in an Asian-associated ancestry cluster than the roughly 670-donor mean. A later analysis found that most CMV-associated TCR beta chains appeared HLA-restricted, with HLA associations seemingly driven largely by CMV exposure. According to the authors, the approach could potentially be generalized to other disease states and immunological phenotypes. A few of the identified cytomegalovirus-associated TCR beta chains were confirmed in vitro to be specific for cytomegalovirus antigens. A further reported finding was that TCR beta sequences accurately predicted the HLA-A and HLA-B alleles for most subjects in the first cohort. In a later analysis, the rate of TCR association differed among HLA loci, with DRB1 alleles having the most associated TCRs and HLA-C alleles having the fewest. Sequencing depth was assumed to be roughly uniform across donors in the presence/absence analyses, though that assumption may not hold. The classifier was reported to diagnose cytomegalovirus status with high specificity and sensitivity in both the original cohort and the validation cohort. A later genetic analysis associated a missense DCLRE1C variant with V-gene and J-gene trimming of TCR beta chains, and an independent cohort replicated the association. Because HLA typing was unavailable for some donors at each locus, only the typed subset was used in association tests. In an earlier analysis of roughly 560 of the donors, most TCR beta V segments were observed in productive rearrangements about 87% or about 30% of the time, broadly matching IMGT annotations. In this cohort, only TCR beta chains were sequenced, and detectable features were limited by the absence of alpha or paired-chain data. In a later analysis, several top co-occurrence clusters were reported to appear linked to parvovirus B19, influenza, CMV and Epstein-Barr virus. A group of highly shared sequence variants was considered likely to be a technical artifact of the sequencing pipeline.

Details on this clone: Its antigen has not been determined. Nothing much larger sits one base from this clone, and base qualities are not available.

The library was generated by the immunoSEQ multiplex PCR assay. The multiplex PCR relied on a mix of 60 forward primers for TCR Vbeta segments and 13 reverse primers for TCR Jbeta segments. Amplification of the CDR3 region of rearranged TCR beta genes was performed with a multiplex PCR assay on genomic DNA. The amplified TCR beta libraries were sequenced on the Illumina HiSeq System as 87-base-pair reads. The paper's processing steps were these. A later analysis counted 75 million to 100 million unique TCR beta chains across the 550 to 750 repertoires, and about 10 million of these chains were shared by at least two donors. To remove PCR and sequencing errors, raw reads were error-corrected and collapsed into unique sequences using a nearest-neighbor algorithm that merged closely related sequences. Alignment of CDR3 sequences to IMGT reference sequences was used to assign V, D and J gene segments. For a sequence to be retained, a match of at least six nucleotides to both a V gene segment and a J gene segment was required. A rearrangement was called productive if the CDR3 had no stop codons and remained in frame with V and J, and every other rearrangement was called non-productive. Following IMGT convention, CDR3 was defined as the stretch from the second conserved V-encoded cysteine to the conserved J-encoded phenylalanine. Sequences without an unambiguous match to a single V gene segment were excluded from the earlier analysis of about 630 of the donors. In an earlier analysis of approximately 550 of the donors, V segments were called functional above 56.7% productive rearrangements and were called segregating when the between-donor standard deviation exceeded 5%. A statistical classification framework was built for diagnosing cytomegalovirus status from the catalog of TCR beta chain sequences. A later analysis assigned V and J genes by comparing TCR nucleotide sequences with IMGT/GENE-DB human TR gene sequences. Using the TCRdist pipeline, a later analysis assigned CDR3 sequences along with most-parsimonious VDJ recombination scenarios. A later analysis defined each TCR beta chain by its CDR3 amino acid sequence plus V-gene family, and excluded reads lacking a unique V-gene family. A later analysis removed several hundred highly shared, low-generation-probability nucleotide sequences to deal with suspected cross-contamination and a sequencing artifact. A later analysis calculated a clonal expansion index for each public chain from normalized within-repertoire ranks of inferred template counts. A later analysis computed generation probabilities with a VDJ recombination model fitted to out-of-frame rearrangements, and checked the results against IGoR. In a later analysis, hypergeometric tests were used to score TCR-TCR, TCR-HLA and TCR-CMV co-occurrence, with a repertoire-size bias correction applied to TCR pairs. In a later analysis, false discovery rates were estimated by permuting HLA or CMV assignments 20 times. In a later analysis, co-occurring TCRs were grouped with DBSCAN, and TCRdist sequence similarity was added when clustering was performed within HLA-allele-positive subsets. Repertoires with fewer than 30,000 or more than 120,000 public chains were left out of co-occurrence clustering, as were a handful of repertoires with anomalous nucleotide sharing. This is the immuneACCESS table as TCRdb keeps it, with only in-frame sequences that have V and J called. A part of the clones is gone; compared with another copy, unresolved V genes explain less than half, and the rest is unexplained. V and J calls and clone size are those listed in that table; D and trimming were worked out from the DNA. Here the sample has roughly 100,000 clones; about a tenth occur a single time. The ten largest clones take up under 6.5% of the sample.

V lost 6 bases and J lost 3 bases, and the count of bases not matched to a germline gene is 8. According to the germline V gene (reference sequence), CDR1 reads MNHEY and CDR2 reads SMNVEV. CDR3 length: 15 amino acids, cysteine to phenylalanine. Just the 45-base CDR3 DNA is kept, in frame starting at base 1. The cohort was made up of 666 healthy bone marrow donors. At the time of sampling, every cohort member was nominally healthy, though immune exposures that went unrecorded were likely present. The donor tested CMV seropositive and was one of the 289 seropositive cohort members. Every donor gave a peripheral blood sample, and the peripheral blood mononuclear cells from that sample were used for TCR beta sequencing. Genomic DNA was extracted from the blood cell samples with the Qiagen DNeasy Blood Extraction Kit.

Sequencing was carried out using PBMCs. The sequence came from a man aged 35 to 55 in good health and CMV-seropositive. The chain is made from TRBV27 and TRBJ2-3; the junction holds 8 bases that match TRBD2. The nucleotide sequence is given as TGTGCCAGCAGCCCCCTACCGGGGGGGACAGATACGCAGTATTTT. Its protein reads: CASSPLPGGTDTQYF.